This is a list of T cell receptor beta chains from one sample in a study of cytomegalovirus exposure and HLA in healthy donors. Profiling relied on immunoSEQ multiplex PCR, and the TCRdb table lists in-frame clones only, not all of them. The data show 150,000 to 200,000 clones, around 75% seen once. Sequenced: PBMCs. All receptors derive from a man aged 18 to 30 in good health and CMV-seropositive. CDR3s include the opening cysteine and the closing phenylalanine or tryptophan. The order of the fields is V gene, clone size, J gene, D gene, CDR3 length, CDR3 DNA, CDR3 protein. A D gene is named only where the DNA matches it firmly. Size tells how often a clone was seen (once, few, many) or the class of an expanded clone, and some rows leave it out.

V gene: TRBV19
clone size: -
J gene: TRBJ1-1
D gene: TRBD1
CDR3 length: 13
CDR3 DNA: TGTGCCAGTAAGATGAGACAGGGAACTGAAGCTTTCTTT
CDR3 protein: CASKMRQGTEAFF

V gene: TRBV2
clone size: -
J gene: TRBJ1-1
D gene: -
CDR3 length: 10
CDR3 DNA: TGTGCCAGCAGTGCCGGTGAAGCTTTCTTT
CDR3 protein: CASSAGEAFF

V gene: TRBV6-1
clone size: -
J gene: TRBJ2-1
D gene: -
CDR3 length: 16
CDR3 DNA: TGTGCCAGCAGTGAAGCCGTTGGGGGGTCCTACAATGAGCAGTTCTTC
CDR3 protein: CASSEAVGGSYNEQFF

V gene: TRBV7-9
clone size: -
J gene: TRBJ2-1
D gene: TRBD1
CDR3 length: 17
CDR3 DNA: TGTGCCAGCAGCGCACCGGGACAGGGGGCGCGGAGGAGCGAGCAGTTCTTC
CDR3 protein: CASSAPGQGARRSEQFF

V gene: TRBV5-1
clone size: -
J gene: TRBJ1-1
D gene: TRBD1
CDR3 length: 15
CDR3 DNA: TGCGCCAGCGGAAGCCGGGACAGAAGTAGCACTGAAGCTTTCTTT
CDR3 protein: CASGSRDRSSTEAFF

V gene: TRBV9
clone size: -
J gene: TRBJ2-3
D gene: TRBD2
CDR3 length: 15
CDR3 DNA: TGTGCCAGCAGCGTAGGCGGGAGTTACACAGATACGCAGTATTTT
CDR3 protein: CASSVGGSYTDTQYF

V gene: TRBV11-2
clone size: -
J gene: TRBJ1-3
D gene: -
CDR3 length: 15
CDR3 DNA: TGTGCCAGCAGCTTAGATGGTGGCAGGGTGAACACCATATATTTT
CDR3 protein: CASSLDGGRVNTIYF

V gene: TRBV5-6
clone size: -
J gene: TRBJ1-1
D gene: -
CDR3 length: 12
CDR3 DNA: TGTGCCAGCAGCTTGGATCAGGATGAAGCTTTCTTT
CDR3 protein: CASSLDQDEAFF

V gene: TRBV5-1
clone size: -
J gene: TRBJ2-3
D gene: TRBD2
CDR3 length: 16
CDR3 DNA: TGCGCCAGCAGCTTGGCCCCTAGCGGGGGGGCCGGTACGCAGTATTTT
CDR3 protein: CASSLAPSGGAGTQYF

V gene: TRBV6-1
clone size: -
J gene: TRBJ2-1
D gene: TRBD2
CDR3 length: 14
CDR3 DNA: TGTGCCAGCAGTGGGGCGGGAGTTATCCATGAGCAGTTCTTC
CDR3 protein: CASSGAGVIHEQFF

V gene: TRBV7-9
clone size: -
J gene: TRBJ1-2
D gene: -
CDR3 length: 13
CDR3 DNA: TGTGCCAGCGGACGGGGTGACTACTATGGCTACACCTTC
CDR3 protein: CASGRGDYYGYTF

V gene: TRBV15
clone size: -
J gene: TRBJ1-2
D gene: -
CDR3 length: 13
CDR3 DNA: TGTGCCACCAGCAGAGATGTTACGGATGGCTACACCTTC
CDR3 protein: CATSRDVTDGYTF

V gene: TRBV4-1
clone size: few
J gene: TRBJ2-2
D gene: -
CDR3 length: 13
CDR3 DNA: TGCGCCAGCAGCCAAGATCTCGCCGGGGAGCTGTTTTTT
CDR3 protein: CASSQDLAGELFF

V gene: TRBV25-1
clone size: -
J gene: TRBJ1-3
D gene: TRBD1
CDR3 length: 17
CDR3 DNA: TGTGCCAGCAGTGAATTTGTGAGACAGGGGTTATTCAACACCATATATTTT
CDR3 protein: CASSEFVRQGLFNTIYF

V gene: TRBV7-2
clone size: -
J gene: TRBJ2-1
D gene: -
CDR3 length: 13
CDR3 DNA: TGTGCCAGCACCACGGGATCCTACAATGAGCAGTTCTTC
CDR3 protein: CASTTGSYNEQFF

V gene: TRBV4-2
clone size: -
J gene: TRBJ1-1
D gene: TRBD1
CDR3 length: 15
CDR3 DNA: TGTGCCAGCAGCCAAGAGGGACAGGGGTTGACTGAAGCTTTCTTT
CDR3 protein: CASSQEGQGLTEAFF

V gene: TRBV9
clone size: -
J gene: TRBJ1-1
D gene: TRBD1
CDR3 length: 14
CDR3 DNA: TGTGCCAGCAGCGTGCAGGGGGAGAACACTGAAGCTTTCTTT
CDR3 protein: CASSVQGENTEAFF

V gene: TRBV4-2
clone size: few
J gene: TRBJ2-1
D gene: TRBD2
CDR3 length: 16
CDR3 DNA: TGTGCCAGCGCACCGACGTCTAGCGGCTCCTACAATGAGCAGTTCTTC
CDR3 protein: CASAPTSSGSYNEQFF

V gene: TRBV5-1
clone size: -
J gene: TRBJ2-5
D gene: -
CDR3 length: 15
CDR3 DNA: TGCGCCAGCAGCTTGGGTGATGGGGGGGCCAAGACCCAGTACTTC
CDR3 protein: CASSLGDGGAKTQYF

V gene: TRBV6-5
clone size: once
J gene: TRBJ1-1
D gene: -
CDR3 length: 12
CDR3 DNA: TGTGCCAGCACCGACAAATTGTCTGAAGCTTTCTTT
CDR3 protein: CASTDKLSEAFF

V gene: TRBV28
clone size: -
J gene: TRBJ1-2
D gene: TRBD1
CDR3 length: 17
CDR3 DNA: TGTGCCAGCAGTTTGGGGACAGGGAAGTACTTAATGGGTGGCTACACCTTC
CDR3 protein: CASSLGTGKYLMGGYTF

V gene: TRBV14
clone size: few
J gene: TRBJ1-4
D gene: -
CDR3 length: 14
CDR3 DNA: TGTGCCAGCAGCCTGGGCAGAATAGGTGAAAAACTGTTTTTT
CDR3 protein: CASSLGRIGEKLFF

V gene: TRBV5-1
clone size: -
J gene: TRBJ2-5
D gene: TRBD2
CDR3 length: 18
CDR3 DNA: TGCGCCAGCAGCTTGATGGGACTAGCGGGGACAAACCAAGAGACCCAGTACTTC
CDR3 protein: CASSLMGLAGTNQETQYF

V gene: TRBV15
clone size: -
J gene: TRBJ1-4
D gene: -
CDR3 length: 15
CDR3 DNA: TGTGCCACCAGCAGAGATCAGGGTGGCGGTGAAAAACTGTTTTTT
CDR3 protein: CATSRDQGGGEKLFF

V gene: TRBV10-2
clone size: once
J gene: TRBJ1-1
D gene: -
CDR3 length: 15
CDR3 DNA: TGCGCCAGCAGTGAGTCTCGCCAGATGAACACTGAAGCTTTCTTT
CDR3 protein: CASSESRQMNTEAFF

V gene: TRBV15
clone size: -
J gene: TRBJ1-2
D gene: -
CDR3 length: 15
CDR3 DNA: TGTGCCACCAGCAGAGATGGACATCAAGCCTATGGCTACACCTTC
CDR3 protein: CATSRDGHQAYGYTF

V gene: TRBV4-1
clone size: -
J gene: TRBJ2-1
D gene: -
CDR3 length: 16
CDR3 DNA: TGCGCCAGCAGCGGGCGGGACTCGCCTAAGGGCAATGAGCAGTTCTTC
CDR3 protein: CASSGRDSPKGNEQFF

V gene: TRBV10-2
clone size: -
J gene: TRBJ1-1
D gene: -
CDR3 length: 14
CDR3 DNA: TGCGCCAGCAGTGAGTCGGAGGGCATTACTGAAGCTTTCTTT
CDR3 protein: CASSESEGITEAFF

V gene: TRBV19
clone size: few
J gene: TRBJ1-1
D gene: TRBD1
CDR3 length: 13
CDR3 DNA: TGTGCCAGTAGGGGGACAGGAAGCACTGAAGCTTTCTTT
CDR3 protein: CASRGTGSTEAFF

V gene: TRBV19
clone size: -
J gene: TRBJ1-2
D gene: -
CDR3 length: 16
CDR3 DNA: TGTGCCAGTTACCCTACCGCGAGGGAGATCGGCTCTGGCTACACCTTC
CDR3 protein: CASYPTAREIGSGYTF

V gene: TRBV28
clone size: once
J gene: TRBJ1-3
D gene: -
CDR3 length: 18
CDR3 DNA: TGTGCCAGCAGTTTTTCCGCCCGCCAGGGGTCAAGTGGAAACACCATATATTTT
CDR3 protein: CASSFSARQGSSGNTIYF

V gene: TRBV19
clone size: -
J gene: TRBJ1-1
D gene: -
CDR3 length: 12
CDR3 DNA: TGTGCCAGTAGTATCGGACAGATTGAAGCTTTCTTT
CDR3 protein: CASSIGQIEAFF

V gene: TRBV6-1
clone size: -
J gene: TRBJ2-1
D gene: -
CDR3 length: 14
CDR3 DNA: TGTGCCAGCGACTGGCAGGGGACCTACAATGAGCAGTTCTTC
CDR3 protein: CASDWQGTYNEQFF

V gene: TRBV5-4
clone size: -
J gene: TRBJ1-1
D gene: TRBD1
CDR3 length: 17
CDR3 DNA: TGTGCCAGCGGAGCCTACAGGGGATCTAAAGGGGACACTGAAGCTTTCTTT
CDR3 protein: CASGAYRGSKGDTEAFF

V gene: TRBV14
clone size: few
J gene: TRBJ2-3
D gene: -
CDR3 length: 11
CDR3 DNA: TGTGCCAGCAGCCAAGGCCGGGGGCAGTATTTT
CDR3 protein: CASSQGRGQYF

V gene: TRBV18
clone size: few
J gene: TRBJ1-4
D gene: TRBD1
CDR3 length: 15
CDR3 DNA: TGTGCCAGCTCACGCGGACAGGGGGTTGGTGAAAAACTGTTTTTT
CDR3 protein: CASSRGQGVGEKLFF

V gene: TRBV30
clone size: -
J gene: TRBJ2-1
D gene: TRBD2
CDR3 length: 20
CDR3 DNA: TGTGCCTGGAGTGTACAGTTCCTAGCGGGGATTTTGAGCTCCTACAATGAGCAGTTCTTC
CDR3 protein: CAWSVQFLAGILSSYNEQFF

V gene: TRBV5-1
clone size: -
J gene: TRBJ1-1
D gene: -
CDR3 length: 13
CDR3 DNA: TGCGCCAGCGCCCCGAGGGAGAACACTGAAGCTTTCTTT
CDR3 protein: CASAPRENTEAFF

V gene: TRBV2
clone size: -
J gene: TRBJ2-3
D gene: TRBD2
CDR3 length: 16
CDR3 DNA: TGTGCCAGCAGCGTAGGGCTAGCGGACCACACAGATACGCAGTATTTT
CDR3 protein: CASSVGLADHTDTQYF

V gene: TRBV2
clone size: -
J gene: TRBJ1-1
D gene: -
CDR3 length: 13
CDR3 DNA: TGTGCCAGCAGTGAAGGTAGCTACACTGAAGCTTTCTTT
CDR3 protein: CASSEGSYTEAFF

V gene: TRBV5-1
clone size: -
J gene: TRBJ2-3
D gene: TRBD2
CDR3 length: 16
CDR3 DNA: TGCGCCAGCAGCCAAGGACTAGCGCTAAGCACAGATACGCAGTATTTT
CDR3 protein: CASSQGLALSTDTQYF

V gene: TRBV9
clone size: -
J gene: TRBJ2-3
D gene: TRBD2
CDR3 length: 16
CDR3 DNA: TGTGCCAGCAGCGTAGCCGGTACTAGCGGCACAGATACGCAGTATTTT
CDR3 protein: CASSVAGTSGTDTQYF